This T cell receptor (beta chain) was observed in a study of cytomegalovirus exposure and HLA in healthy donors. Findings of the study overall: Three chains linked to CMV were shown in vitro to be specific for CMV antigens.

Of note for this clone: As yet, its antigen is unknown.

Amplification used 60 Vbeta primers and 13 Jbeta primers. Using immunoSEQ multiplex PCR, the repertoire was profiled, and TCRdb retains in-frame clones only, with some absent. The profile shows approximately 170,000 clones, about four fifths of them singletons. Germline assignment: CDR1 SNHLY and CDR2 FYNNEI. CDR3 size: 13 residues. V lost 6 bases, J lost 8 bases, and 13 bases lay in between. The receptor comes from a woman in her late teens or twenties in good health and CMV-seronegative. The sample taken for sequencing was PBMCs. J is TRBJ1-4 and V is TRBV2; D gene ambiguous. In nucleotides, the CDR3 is TGTGCCAGCAGACAGTCCCCCAGGGAAAAACTGTTTTTT. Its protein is CASRQSPREKLFF. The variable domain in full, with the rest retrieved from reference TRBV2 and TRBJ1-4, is EPEVTQTPSHQVTQMGQEVILRCVPISNHLYFYWYRQILGQKVEFLVSFYNNEISEKSEIFDDQFSVERPDGSNFTLKIRSTKLEDSAMYFCASRQSPREKLFFGSGTQLSVL.